The 13 T cell receptor beta chains presented below share a single source sample, sequenced in a study of vaccination and CD4 T cells after COVID-19 (dated by TCRdb to between 2021 and 2023). Libraries were made using PCR. The listed sequencing device is Illumina iSeq 100. At the Johns Hopkins FTIC core, DNA from the cultured CD4+ T cells underwent TCR sequencing with the Oncomine TCR Beta short-read assay. TCRdb ran its own pipeline on the public reads, namely fastp trimming at Q25 and MiXCR clone calling, and kept in-frame beta chains. Every distinct CDR3 protein forms one entry, paired with its most common genes and DNA. The sample table holds roughly 7,000 distinct CDR3 sequences, of which 25% were seen once. Of the sample, 8% to 10% falls within the top ten clones. The label giving this sample's treatment or condition can be read as: roughly 10-day PBMC culture with coronavirus spike peptide pools or control peptides (ViraFEST assay).

These receptors have no identified antigens. The specimen was CD4+ T cells from blood, cultured in vitro, collected after SARS-CoV-2 vaccination. These receptors all come from a human donor who had recovered from COVID-19.

Sample share makes this clonotype medium-sized (0.01 to 0.1%). J is TRBJ2-3 and V is TRBV20-1; D unclear. Deletions cut 4 bases from V and 3 bases from J, with 11 bases between. CDR1 is DFQATT, CDR2 SNEGSKA, per germline (reference sequence). The length of the CDR3 is 13 residues. The CDR3 sequence: CSAIDRVTDTQYF. DNA for the CDR3: TGCAGTGCTATTGACCGGGTAACAGATACGCAGTATTTT.

The chain carries TRBV5-1 and TRBJ2-5; D is unclear. V lost 6 bases and J lost 5, with 11 bases in between. Germline lookup yields CDR1 SGHRS and CDR2 YFSETQ. The CDR3 spans 12 residues. As DNA, the CDR3 is TGCGCCAGCACTTGGCAGGACGAGACCCAGTACTTC. Encoded protein: CASTWQDETQYF. Full variable domain (outside the CDR3, taken from reference TRBV5-1 and TRBJ2-5): KAGVTQTPRYLIKTRGQQVTLSCSPISGHRSVSWYQQTPGQGLQFLFEYFSETQRNKGNFPGRFSGRQFSNSRSEMNVSTLELGDSALYLCASTWQDETQYFGPGTRLLVL.

CDR3 sequence: CASSLFLGPNSPLHF. The CDR3 nucleotides are TGTGCCAGCAGCTTATTTTTGGGACCTAATTCACCCCTCCACTTT. The genes are TRBV7-2 and TRBJ1-6; the D gene is possibly TRBD1 (5 bases). Germline V gives CDR1 SGHTA, CDR2 FQGNSA. The CDR3 totals 15 residues. V was cut by 2 bases and J by 6 bases, with 11 bases left in between.

V and J are TRBV19 and TRBJ1-5; 7 bases are shared with TRBD1. V lost 4 bases and J lost 1; bases outside the gene matches: 4. Germline V lookup: CDR1 LNHDA, CDR2 SQIVND (reference sequence). This CDR3 is 15 amino acids long. CDR3 sequence reads: CASSNRQGSNQPQHF. CDR3 DNA sequence: TGTGCCAGTAGTAACCGACAGGGAAGCAATCAGCCCCAGCATTTT. The whole variable domain, filled in from reference TRBV19 and TRBJ1-5, reads DGGITQSPKYLFRKEGQNVTLSCEQNLNHDAMYWYRQDPGQGLRLIYYSQIVNDFQKGDIAEGYSVSREKKESFPLTVTSAQKNPTAFYLCASSNRQGSNQPQHFGDGTRLSIL.

The chain links TRBV27 to TRBJ2-1; 11 nucleotides agree with TRBD2. V dropped 5 bases and J dropped 6; count of bases not matched to a gene: 9. The germline V gene has CDR1 MNHEY and CDR2 SMNVEV (reference sequence). CDR3 length: 16 amino acids. In DNA form, the CDR3 reads TGTGCCAGCAGTCCACGGGGACTAGCGGCTACCAATGAGCAGTTCTTC. Amino acid sequence: CASSPRGLAATNEQFF.

This clonotype counts as medium-sized. The CDR3 region has the DNA TGTGCCAGCAGCTTAGTTCCGGCTAGCGGGAAATACTTCTACGAGCAGTACTTC. As protein: CASSLVPASGKYFYEQYF. The V call is TRBV7-2, the J call TRBJ2-7, with 9 bases matching TRBD2. With 1 base clipped from V and 3 bases from J, the junction kept 13 bases outside the gene matches. CDR1 is SGHTA, CDR2 FQGNSA, per germline. The CDR3 loop spans 18 amino acids.

This clonotype was found a few times. The CDR3 DNA sequence: TGTGCCAGCAAGGCGGGACAGGGGCTCTACGAGCAGTACTTC. Translated: CASKAGQGLYEQYF. This sequence joins TRBV2 and TRBJ2-7, with 10 nucleotides matching TRBD1. CDR3 length: 14 residues. The germline gives CDR1 SNHLY, CDR2 FYNNEI. V was pared by 7 bases and J by 3 bases, with 6 bases of the junction left unmatched. Full variable domain (missing parts from reference TRBV2 and TRBJ2-7): EPEVTQTPSHQVTQMGQEVILRCVPISNHLYFYWYRQILGQKVEFLVSFYNNEISEKSEIFDDQFSVERPDGSNFTLKIRSTKLEDSAMYFCASKAGQGLYEQYFGPGTRLTVT.

This clonotype has a handful of counts. This CDR3 reads CASSDRGLLYTEAFF. For the CDR3, the DNA is TGTGCCAGCAGTGACAGGGGGCTCTTATACACTGAAGCTTTCTTT. The chain is built from TRBV6-1 and TRBJ1-1; 8 bases map to TRBD1. Germline values: CDR1 MNHNS, CDR2 SASEGT. Unmatched junction bases numbered 6, after V lost 3 bases and J lost 3 bases. The CDR3 loop spans 15 amino acids.

The chain employs TRBV6-1 and TRBJ2-5; 10 bases are shared with TRBD1. CDR1 is MNHNS and CDR2 is SASEGT in the germline V gene. J gave up 3 bases and V 8 bases, and 6 bases lay outside the gene matches. The CDR3 length is 14 residues. The CDR3 DNA follows: TGTGCCAGCTTTAGCGGGACAGGGGAAGAGACCCAGTACTTC. Translation gives CASFSGTGEETQYF.

CDR3 amino acids: CASSYSGGGSDTQYF. For the CDR3, the DNA is TGTGCCAGCAGTTATAGCGGGGGAGGTTCAGATACGCAGTATTTT. V usage is TRBV6-2 or TRBV6-3 and J usage is TRBJ2-3, with 9 bases aligning to TRBD2. V lost 3 bases to trimming and J lost 4 bases; unmatched junction nucleotides: 5. Germline V lookup: CDR1 MNHEY, CDR2 SVGEGT. The CDR3 is made up of 15 amino acids.

The chain employs TRBV28 and TRBJ1-3, with D maybe TRBD1 (6 bases). CDR1 is MDHEN, CDR2 SYDVKM, per germline. Trimming shortened V by 6 bases and J by 0 bases, and 18 bases separated the two germline ends. The CDR3 runs 17 residues. The DNA for the CDR3 is TGTGCCAGCAGCCGGGGAGGGGGGGTTACCTCTGGAAACACCATATATTTT. Its translation: CASSRGGGVTSGNTIYF.

This sequence joins TRBV15 and TRBJ2-3, with TRBD1 matching over 7 bases. CDR1 and CDR2 from the germline V gene are LNHNV and YYDKDF (reference sequence). The CDR3 has 15 amino acids. With V trimmed by 1 base and J by 4 bases, 5 bases remained unmatched. CDR3 loop: CATSRGGGISDTQYF. DNA of the CDR3: TGTGCCACCAGCAGAGGAGGGGGCATATCAGATACGCAGTATTTT.

This chain links TRBV6-2 or TRBV6-3 with TRBJ1-5; tentative D call: TRBD1 (5 bases). This CDR3 region has 12 residues. CDR1 is MNHEY, CDR2 SVGEGT, per germline. The V end lost 8 bases, the J end lost 6 bases, and 11 bases lay between the germline ends. This chain's CDR3 is CASLRVGQPQHF. In nucleotides, the CDR3 is TGTGCCAGCCTCAGGGTCGGTCAGCCCCAGCATTTT.